Following are 3 T cell receptor beta chains from one sample sequenced in a study of cytomegalovirus exposure and HLA in healthy donors. Researchers ran the PCR with 60 Vbeta and 13 Jbeta primers. The data were produced by immunoSEQ multiplex PCR, yet TCRdb's version contains in-frame clones alone and is incomplete. The profile shows about 130,000 clones, approximately 17% of them singletons. Source material: PBMCs. Receptors originate from a female donor in good health and CMV-seropositive.

The chain is built from TRBV28 and TRBJ2-3, with D unclear. The germline CDR1 and CDR2 sequences are MDHEN and SYDVKM. With 7 bases removed from V and 0 bases from J, the gap between germline ends came to 17 bases. This CDR3 comprises 16 residues. CDR3 DNA: TGTGCCAGCACCACATCCTGGGCAGGTAGCACAGATACGCAGTATTTT. Amino acids: CASTTSWAGSTDTQYF. Drawing the rest from reference TRBV28 and TRBJ2-3, the complete variable domain is DVKVTQSSRYLVKRTGEKVFLECVQDMDHENMFWYRQDPGLGLRLIYFSYDVKMKEKGDIPEGYSVSREKKERFSLILESASTNQTSMYLCASTTSWAGSTDTQYFGPGTRLTVL.

The V call is TRBV7-9, the J call TRBJ1-1; 7 bases fit TRBD1. The CDR3 spans 12 residues. CDR1 SEHNR and CDR2 FQNEAQ come from the germline V gene (reference sequence). The J segment lost 8 bases and the V segment lost 4 bases, leaving 4 bases of the junction unmatched. The CDR3 DNA is TGTGCCAGCAGCTATCTGACAGGGGAAGCTTTCTTT. It codes for CASSYLTGEAFF.

This chain connects TRBV11-1 to TRBJ2-7; D possibly corresponds to TRBD1 (6 bases). This CDR3 spans 14 amino acids. V was cut by 1 base and J by 4 bases, with 11 bases left in between. Looked up from germline, CDR1 is SGHAT and CDR2 is FQDESV (reference sequence). CDR3 DNA sequence: TGTGCCAGCAGCTTAGGGGACACCCGGTACGAGCAGTACTTC. This codes for CASSLGDTRYEQYF.